The entry that follows covers one T cell receptor beta chain sequence. Measured with immunoSEQ multiplex PCR; TCRdb has only the in-frame clones, and not every one. Among around 130,000 clones listed, about 85% were seen once. The data were taken from a study of blood T cell repertoires in COVID-19. Per the germline V gene, CDR1 is SNHLY and CDR2 is FYNNEI. The CDR3 runs to 16 residues. The trim removed 2 bases at V and 3 bases at J, leaving 8 bases unmatched. Sequenced input: peripheral blood. The rearrangement uses TRBV2 and TRBJ2-3; 7 bases line up with TRBD2. The receptor's source is a man aged 70-80 years with acute or convalescent COVID-19. The CDR3 is CASSERRMGGTDTQYF. CDR3 DNA: TGTGCCAGCAGTGAAAGGAGGATGGGAGGGACAGATACGCAGTATTTT.